This T cell receptor beta chain is from a study of T cells in Graves' hyperthyroidism and ophthalmopathy. Study in general: Peripheral blood was collected at initial diagnosis, before any treatment. Study-wide results and caveats: Within blood appeared most thyroid clonotypes that had expanded above 0.001.

Subjects with ophthalmopathy showed a Clinical Activity Score no lower than 3, a NOSPECS grade no lower than 4, and a duration shorter than 3 months. Together with thyroid ultrasound, orbital computed tomography, serum thyroxine and TRAb, clinical symptoms were used for diagnoses. The CDR3 has 14 residues. Deletions cut 5 bases from V and 3 bases from J, with 14 bases between. RNA transcripts were the template for amplifying TCR beta CDR3 regions. First-round RT-PCR targeting the TCR CDR3 was performed with the HTBI primer set. In TCRdb, the multiplex PCR reads were re-called with MiXCR into one record per CDR3 protein. The table records fewer than 550,000 distinct CDR3 sequences, around a quarter of them present only once. This clonotype was counted at least ten times. Its antigen remains unknown.

The sequence was collected from a woman under 40 with Graves' ophthalmopathy. The J gene is TRBJ2-7, the V gene TRBV12-3 or TRBV12-4; D call uncertain. Sequenced input: blood. CDR3 in amino acids: CASSHRNVGYEQYF. DNA of the CDR3: TGTGCCAGCAGTCACCGGAACGTGGGCTACGAGCAGTACTTC.